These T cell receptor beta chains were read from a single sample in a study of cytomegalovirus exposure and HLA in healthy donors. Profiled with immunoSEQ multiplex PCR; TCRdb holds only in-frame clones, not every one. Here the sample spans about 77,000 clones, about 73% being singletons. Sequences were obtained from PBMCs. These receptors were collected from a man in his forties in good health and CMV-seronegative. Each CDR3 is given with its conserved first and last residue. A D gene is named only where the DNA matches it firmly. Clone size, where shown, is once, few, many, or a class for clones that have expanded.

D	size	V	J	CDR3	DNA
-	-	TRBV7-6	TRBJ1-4	CASSYRGSEKLFF	TGTGCCAGCAGTTACCGGGGGAGCGAAAAACTGTTTTTT
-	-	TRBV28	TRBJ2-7	CASSARLVLYEQYF	TGTGCCAGCAGTGCCCGACTAGTACTTTACGAGCAGTACTTC
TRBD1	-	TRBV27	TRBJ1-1	CASSLFGQGRGNTEAFF	TGTGCCAGCAGTTTATTCGGACAGGGGAGAGGGAACACTGAAGCTTTCTTT
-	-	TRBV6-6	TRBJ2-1	CASNKGGSYNEQFF	TGTGCCAGCAATAAAGGGGGCTCCTACAATGAGCAGTTCTTC
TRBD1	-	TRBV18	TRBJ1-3	CASSPAQGAWDF	TGTGCCAGCTCACCAGCCCAGGGGGCTTGGGATTTT
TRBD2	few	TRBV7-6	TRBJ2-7	CASSLGSGLDPEEQYF	TGTGCCAGCAGCTTAGGTTCGGGACTAGACCCTGAAGAGCAGTACTTC
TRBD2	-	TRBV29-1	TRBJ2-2	CSVSSGRETGELFF	TGCAGCGTCTCTAGCGGGAGAGAAACCGGGGAGCTGTTTTTT
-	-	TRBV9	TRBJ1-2	CASSVVGGAYGYTF	TGTGCCAGCAGCGTAGTTGGAGGGGCATACGGCTACACCTTC
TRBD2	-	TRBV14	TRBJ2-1	CASSQGSGAYNEQFF	TGTGCCAGCAGCCAAGGTAGCGGGGCCTACAATGAGCAGTTCTTC
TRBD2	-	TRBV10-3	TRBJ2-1	CAISESGAGVNNEQFF	TGTGCCATCAGTGAGTCGGGTGCGGGGGTCAACAATGAGCAGTTCTTC
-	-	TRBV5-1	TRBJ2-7	CASSLDPGTYEQYF	TGCGCCAGCAGCTTGGATCCAGGGACCTACGAGCAGTACTTC
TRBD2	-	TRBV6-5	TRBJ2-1	CASSLTSTYNEQFF	TGTGCCAGCAGCCTGACTAGCACCTACAATGAGCAGTTCTTC
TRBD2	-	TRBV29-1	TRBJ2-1	CSVDGLAGSNEQFF	TGCAGCGTCGATGGACTAGCGGGATCCAATGAGCAGTTCTTC